Below, 11 T cell receptor beta chains from the same sample are listed, as sequenced in a study of T cells in women clearing cervical HPV infection. The assay was immunoSEQ multiplex PCR, and TCRdb's table has in-frame clones only and misses some. The sample has 30,000 to 35,000 clones, and its top ten clones hold less than 9%. Sequences were obtained from blood buffy coat. Every receptor here comes from a woman aged 18-70 years with a cervical HPV16 infection that either progressed to CIN3+ or cleared (not recorded which).

As concerns this clone: The read comes to an end 3 residues before the CDR3 does, leaving the germline J gene to fill in the end. The chain has TRBV30 and TRBJ1-2; TRBD1 is a possible D gene (6 bases). Per germline, CDR1 GTSNPN and CDR2 SVGIG (reference sequence). V lost 3 bases and J 4 bases, leaving 15 bases between the germline ends. The CDR3 runs 14 residues. CDR3 DNA, as far as it was read: TGTGCCTGGAGCCTGCAGGGGAGCACCTATGGC. This translates into CAWSLQGSTYG. From start to end, the CDR3 is CAWSLQGSTYGYTF.

In regard to this clone: Read data end 3 residues before the CDR3 end; the end is taken from the germline J gene. The V and J genes are TRBV30 and TRBJ1-4; perhaps TRBD1 as D (6 bases). CDR1 and CDR2 from the germline V gene are GTSNPN and SVGIG (reference sequence). The V gene lost 1 base and the J gene lost 7 bases, with 16 bases spanning the gap. This CDR3 has 15 residues. The CDR3 bases that were read are TGTGCCTGGAGTGGCGGGGGCCGCGCCCTTGAAAAA. Amino acid sequence: CAWSGGGRALEK. The CDR3 in full is CAWSGGGRALEKLFF.

A word on this clone: The read terminates 3 residues ahead of where the CDR3 ends, so the germline J gene completes it. This chain connects TRBV20-1 to TRBJ1-6; perhaps TRBD1 as D (6 bases). The CDR3 covers 13 residues. Trimming stripped 3 bases from V and 7 bases from J, with 10 bases between. The germline CDR1 and CDR2 sequences are DFQATT and SNEGSKA (reference sequence). The CDR3 sequence: CSASTGTNSPLHF. Incomplete CDR3 DNA: TGCAGTGCTAGTACCGGGACAAATTCACCC.

As concerns this clone: Relative to the germline gene, one junction end is altered; a read error may explain this. With the read ending 3 residues before the CDR3 end, the germline J gene is used to fill in that end. The V gene is TRBV4-2, the J gene TRBJ2-3; 9 bases agree with TRBD2. The CDR3 covers 14 residues. The germline V gene has CDR1 LGHNA and CDR2 YNFKEQ. The sequenced CDR3 bases are TGCGCCAGCGGGGCGGGGGGGCTTACAGATACG. Its translation: CASGAGGLTDT. The full-length CDR3 reads as CASGAGGLTDTQYF.

Comments on this clone: The read finishes 3 residues shy of the CDR3 end, and the germline J gene is used to complete it. This chain links TRBV7-2 with TRBJ2-1; TRBD2 agrees at 7 bases. J lost 4 bases, V lost 1 base, and 1 base had no gene match. The CDR3 covers 14 residues. Germline lookup yields CDR1 SGHTA and CDR2 FQGNSA. CDR3 DNA, as far as it was read: TGTGCCAGCAGCTTAGGACTAGCATACAATGAG. Protein sequence: CASSLGLAYNE. The full CDR3 protein is CASSLGLAYNEQFF.

For this clone: The read halts 3 residues ahead of the CDR3 end, with the missing end drawn from the germline J gene. The J gene is TRBJ2-6, the V gene TRBV19; 10 nucleotides line up with TRBD1. CDR1 and CDR2 (germline): LNHDA, SQIVND (reference sequence). Trimming removed 3 bases from V and 2 bases from J; junction bases left unmatched: 7. The CDR3 length is 18 residues. CDR3 DNA, as far as it was read: TGTGCCAGTAGTATTCCCGGGACAGGGGTCCCTGGGGCCAACGTC. Its protein product is CASSIPGTGVPGANV. The full CDR3 protein is CASSIPGTGVPGANVLTF. The full variable domain, rest sourced from reference TRBV19 and TRBJ2-6, is DGGITQSPKYLFRKEGQNVTLSCEQNLNHDAMYWYRQDPGQGLRLIYYSQIVNDFQKGDIAEGYSVSREKKESFPLTVTSAQKNPTAFYLCASSIPGTGVPGANVLTFGAGSRLTVL.

With respect to this clone: The read falls 3 residues short of the CDR3 end, and the missing part is taken from the germline J gene. Other DNA sequences within the sample encode an identical CDR3. The chain joins TRBV13 to TRBJ2-5; TRBD2 agrees at 8 bases. Germline lookup yields CDR1 PRHDT and CDR2 FYEKMQ (reference sequence). Trimming at V came to 2 bases and at J to 3 bases, leaving 5 bases not matched to a gene. The CDR3 spans 15 residues. The CDR3 region is CASSLLRGGEETQYF. The CDR3 DNA, read in part, is TGTGCCAGCAGCTTACTTCGGGGGGGAGAAGAGACC.

A word on this clone: The sequenced fragment ends 3 residues before the CDR3 boundary, so the rest is inferred from the germline J gene. J is TRBJ1-2 and V is TRBV5-1, with TRBD1 matching 9 bases. This CDR3 has 17 residues. The germline V gene has CDR1 SGHRS and CDR2 YFSETQ. CDR3 DNA, as far as it was read: TGCGCCAGCAGCGCGCATTCGGGACAGGGTCCCAAAAACATC. Its protein is CASSAHSGQGPKNI. In full, the CDR3 is CASSAHSGQGPKNIYTF.

Concerning this clone: The read comes to an end 3 residues before the CDR3 does, leaving the germline J gene to fill in the end. The chain joins TRBV7-2 to TRBJ1-5; D is perhaps TRBD1 (5 bases). Germline lookup yields CDR1 SGHTA and CDR2 FQGNSA. V was trimmed by 5 bases and J by 7 bases, leaving 15 bases between them. CDR3 length: 14 amino acids. This CDR3 is CASSLSSPGQPQHF. The sequenced CDR3 bases are TGTGCCAGCAGCCTAAGCAGCCCAGGGCAGCCC.

For this clone: The CDR3 extends 3 residues past the end of the read, so its final part is completed from the germline J gene. V and J are TRBV11-2 and TRBJ2-3; 8 bases fit TRBD2. Germline CDR1 SGHAT, CDR2 FQNNGV. The CDR3 consists of 14 residues. Germline trimming cut 0 bases from V and 7 bases from J; bases unmatched to any gene: 3. The CDR3 loop is CASSLEASGHTQYF. Partial CDR3 DNA: TGTGCCAGCAGCTTAGAAGCTAGCGGGCATACG.

In the case of this clone: With the read ending 3 residues before the CDR3 end, the germline J gene is used to fill in that end. The chain is built from TRBV6-2 or TRBV6-3 and TRBJ1-5; no clear D gene. Germline V gene data show CDR1 as MNHEY and CDR2 as SVGEGT. Trimming shortened V by 2 bases and J by 1 base, and 6 bases separated the two germline ends. The CDR3 has 14 residues. The sequenced part of the CDR3 DNA is TGTGCCAGCAGTTACGGCGGGAGCAATCAGCCC. This sequence encodes CASSYGGSNQP. The whole CDR3 region reads CASSYGGSNQPQHF.